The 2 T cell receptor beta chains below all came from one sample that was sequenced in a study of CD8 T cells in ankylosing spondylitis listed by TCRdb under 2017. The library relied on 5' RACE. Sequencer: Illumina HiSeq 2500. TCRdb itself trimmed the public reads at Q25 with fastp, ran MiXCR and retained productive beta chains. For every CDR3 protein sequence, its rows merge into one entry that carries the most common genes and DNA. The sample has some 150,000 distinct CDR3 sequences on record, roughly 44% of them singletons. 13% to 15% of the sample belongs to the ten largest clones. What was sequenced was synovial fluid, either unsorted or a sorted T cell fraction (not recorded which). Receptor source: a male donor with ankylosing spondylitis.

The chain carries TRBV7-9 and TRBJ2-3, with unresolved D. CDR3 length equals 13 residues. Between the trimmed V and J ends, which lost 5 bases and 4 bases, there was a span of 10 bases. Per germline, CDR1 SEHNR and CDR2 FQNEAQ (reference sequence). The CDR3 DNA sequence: TGTGCCAGCAGCCCTAGACAACCAGATACGCAGTATTTT. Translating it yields CASSPRQPDTQYF.

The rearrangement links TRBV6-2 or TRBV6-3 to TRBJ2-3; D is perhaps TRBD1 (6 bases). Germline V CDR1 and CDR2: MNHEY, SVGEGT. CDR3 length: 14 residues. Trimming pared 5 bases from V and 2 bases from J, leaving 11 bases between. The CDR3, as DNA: TGTGCCAGCAGTCCAACAGGGACCACAGATACGCAGTATTTT. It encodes CASSPTGTTDTQYF.